This TCR beta chain is drawn from a study of glioma-infiltrating T cells (dated by TCRdb to about 2016). Broadly, across the study: TCR alpha- and beta-chain repertoires were sequenced from glioma tissue, non-neoplastic brain tissue and matched peripheral blood mononuclear cells. Three low-grade glioma patients, fewer than 10 primary glioblastoma patients and three non-glioma patients contributing non-neoplastic brain tissue were included in the paired cohort. To measure divergence between tissue and blood T-cell populations, each tissue-infiltrating repertoire was compared with the peripheral blood repertoire of the same patient. What the research found in general, with its limitations: In non-neoplastic patients, VJ-independent divergence between tissue and blood fell below expectation, whereas in all gliomas, and especially in low-grade gliomas, the divergence rose above expectation. Tissue and blood shared very few CDR3 sequences, a result attributed to high CDR3 diversity and limited sampling. Group comparisons were based on small numbers of patients: three non-neoplastic, three low-grade glioma and roughly eight glioblastoma patients.

The CDR3 runs 13 residues from the cysteine to the phenylalanine. Left in the record is the CDR3 DNA by itself, 39 bases read in frame from the first base. The junction carries 9 bases between V and J, which are trimmed by 4 bases and 2 bases respectively. CDR1 SGHKS and CDR2 YYEKEE were looked up in the germline V gene (reference sequence). The iRepertoire nested amplicon-rescue multiplex PCR (arm-PCR) platform was used to amplify TCR alpha and beta CDR3 regions from RNA. One-step reverse transcription and amplification used about 95-400 ng of tissue mRNA or PBMC total RNA as input. After bead purification, a secondary multiplex PCR added Illumina adapters, and libraries were gel-purified between 200 and 400 bp. Internal 6-nucleotide barcodes were carried by the libraries and were used for demultiplexing. Sequencing of the libraries was done on an Illumina MiSeq using 2x220 or 2x250 nucleotide paired-end reads. As for the original processing: Paired reads were merged using FLASH 1.2.11 and aligned with BWA-MEM to the GRCh37 human genome, and TRA and TRB reads were then extracted. For V and J assignment, an IMGT-derived reference of cassette sequences and CDR3 motifs that included pseudogenes was used. Reads were translated in three frames, and productive CDR3s were defined as those with a C...FGXG motif and no stop codons. Clonotypes were defined as unique combinations of V-J cassette pair and CDR3 amino acid sequence. Hamming distance filtering was applied to reads, with thresholds set by the sequence error rate of each sample in mapped regions. TCRdb handled the public reads itself, with Q25 trimming in fastp and clone calling in MiXCR, and kept productive beta chains. Rows are unified per CDR3 protein, each entry keeping the most common DNA and genes. The V and J calls, along with clone size, are taken from TCRdb and not from the paper's own processing. Here the sample has roughly 40,000 distinct CDR3 sequences; approximately 20% occur a single time. The ten largest clones capture 6% to 7% of the sample.

Remarks on this clonotype: No cognate antigen has been identified for it. No clone much larger than this one lies a single base away; base qualities are absent.

The chain joins TRBV5-5 to TRBJ1-1, with the D gene not clear enough to name. Sequencing input: glioma tissue, nonneoplastic brain tissue, or PBMCs (not recorded which). The sequence was collected from a human donor with low-grade glioma or glioblastoma, undergoing nonglioma brain surgery, or in good health (not recorded which). The CDR3 region: CASSPYLNTEAFF. The nucleotide sequence reads TGTGCCAGCAGCCCCTATCTTAACACTGAAGCTTTCTTT.